The 17 T cell receptor beta chains in this list originate from one sample, sequenced in a study of T cell clusters in autoimmune cytopenias. Multiplex touch-down PCR amplified TRB using TRB-A and TRB-B pools in one tube. TCRdb reanalyzed the multiplex PCR reads, giving one entry per CDR3 protein sequence and no DNA. Recorded for this sample: some 4,900 distinct CDR3 sequences. About 37,500 genome equivalents of blood DNA were amplified for TRB. These data were also reused for a study on T cell repertoires in aging, cancer and after chemotherapy.

Sequencing used peripheral blood. Every receptor here comes from a human donor in good health.

This chain links TRBV27 with TRBJ2-5; absent DNA, TCRdb's TRBD2 call cannot be checked. Per germline, CDR1 MNHEY and CDR2 SMNVEV (reference sequence). The CDR3 runs 18 residues. The CDR3 reads CASSLKLAGGPAQETQYF.

This clonotype shows up as medium-sized (0.01 to 0.1%) by frequency. J is TRBJ1-2 and V is TRBV29-1. Germline V gene data show CDR1 as SQVTM and CDR2 as ANQGSEA. This CDR3 is built from 12 residues. The CDR3 reads CSVEASNYGYTF. The complete variable domain, with remaining parts taken from reference TRBV29-1 and TRBJ1-2, reads SAVISQKPSRDICQRGTSLTIQCQVDSQVTMMFWYRQQPGQSLTLIATANQGSEATYESGFVIDKFPISRPNLTFSTLTVSNMSPEDSSIYLCSVEASNYGYTFGSGTRLTVV.

This clonotype is labeled medium-sized based on frequency. V gene TRBV19 combines with J gene TRBJ1-2. This CDR3 contains 15 residues. CDR1 is LNHDA, CDR2 SQIVND, per germline (reference sequence). CDR3 sequence: CASSISWEGTYGYTF. Full variable domain (remainder filled in from reference TRBV19 and TRBJ1-2): DGGITQSPKYLFRKEGQNVTLSCEQNLNHDAMYWYRQDPGQGLRLIYYSQIVNDFQKGDIAEGYSVSREKKESFPLTVTSAQKNPTAFYLCASSISWEGTYGYTFGSGTRLTVV.

The chain carries TRBV5-6 and TRBJ2-5; TCRdb indicates TRBD2, and absent DNA this call remains unverified. The CDR3 covers 17 residues. CDR1 SGHDT and CDR2 YYEEEE come from the germline V gene. The CDR3 region is CASSFRLSSGIQETQYF.

This chain links TRBV18 with TRBJ1-4. CDR3 size: 14 residues. The germline V gene encodes CDR1 KGHSH and CDR2 LQKENI. CDR3 residues: CASSPGGMGEKLFF.

This clonotype counts as medium-sized by frequency. This rearrangement joins TRBV6-4 to TRBJ2-1; TCRdb proposes TRBD2, but this gene call is untestable without DNA. Germline CDR1 is MRHNA and CDR2 is SNTAGT. The CDR3 is 15 residues long. This chain's CDR3 is CASSDSTSGSNEQFF.

This chain uses TRBV20-1 with TRBJ2-4. Germline CDR1 reads DFQATT; CDR2 reads SNEGSKA (reference sequence). This CDR3 is built from 12 residues. CDR3 sequence: CSATGDGNIQYF.

The chain combines TRBV11-2 with TRBJ2-7. The CDR3 is 14 amino acids. Germline V gives CDR1 SGHAT, CDR2 FQNNGV. CDR3 sequence reads: CASSFAGGSYEQYF.

This chain links TRBV6-2 or TRBV6-3 with TRBJ2-2. Germline assignment: CDR1 MNHEY and CDR2 SVGEGT. There are 14 residues in the CDR3. The CDR3: CASSYGVQVGELFF.

V gene TRBV27 combines with J gene TRBJ2-5; the D call of TRBD2 rests on TCRdb alone, since no DNA is present to check it. Germline CDR1 MNHEY, CDR2 SMNVEV (reference sequence). This CDR3 is 16 amino acids long. This CDR3 reads CASSSLERGNQETQYF.

This clonotype registers medium-sized by frequency. The chain uses TRBV19 and TRBJ2-1. The CDR3 covers 13 residues. From germline, CDR1 is LNHDA and CDR2 SQIVND (reference sequence). The CDR3 sequence is CASSIVAYNEQFF.

The rearrangement links TRBV6-1 to TRBJ1-1; TCRdb calls TRBD1, which cannot be checked without DNA. CDR3 length: 13 residues. Germline V gene data show CDR1 as MNHNS and CDR2 as SASEGT. CDR3 protein: CASSGQGLGEAFF.

The V call is TRBV18, the J call TRBJ1-2; TCRdb names TRBD1, which stays unverified in the absence of DNA. Germline CDR1 KGHSH, CDR2 LQKENI. The CDR3 totals 14 residues. This CDR3 is CASSKDREDYGYTF.

The chain couples TRBV5-5 to TRBJ1-6. The CDR3 extends over 15 amino acids. Germline loops: CDR1 SGHKS, CDR2 YYEKEE (reference sequence). CDR3 residues: CASSLGSSYNSPLHF. Using reference TRBV5-5 and TRBJ1-6 for the parts outside the CDR3, the full variable domain is DAGVTQSPTHLIKTRGQQVTLRCSPISGHKSVSWYQQVLGQGPQFIFQYYEKEERGRGNFPDRFSARQFPNYSSELNVNALLLGDSALYLCASSLGSSYNSPLHFGNGTRLTVT.

V and J are TRBV12-3 or TRBV12-4 and TRBJ1-2; TCRdb's D gene call, TRBD1, goes unchecked for lack of DNA. CDR3 size: 14 residues. CDR3 residues: CASIKGQGRDGYTF.

The chain carries TRBV15 and TRBJ1-1. The CDR3 length is 14 residues. Germline V CDR1 and CDR2: LNHNV, YYDKDF (reference sequence). The CDR3: CATSRQTVNTEAFF. Supplemented by reference TRBV15 and TRBJ1-1, the full variable domain reads DAMVIQNPRYQVTQFGKPVTLSCSQTLNHNVMYWYQQKSSQAPKLLFHYYDKDFNNEADTPDNFQSRRPNTSFCFLDIRSPGLGDTAMYLCATSRQTVNTEAFFGQGTRLTVV.

The chain joins TRBV18 to TRBJ2-7; checking the TCRdb D call of TRBD1 is not possible without DNA. The CDR3 contains 15 residues. CDR1 and CDR2 (germline): KGHSH, LQKENI. The CDR3 spells CASSQTGTGMVSLYF.